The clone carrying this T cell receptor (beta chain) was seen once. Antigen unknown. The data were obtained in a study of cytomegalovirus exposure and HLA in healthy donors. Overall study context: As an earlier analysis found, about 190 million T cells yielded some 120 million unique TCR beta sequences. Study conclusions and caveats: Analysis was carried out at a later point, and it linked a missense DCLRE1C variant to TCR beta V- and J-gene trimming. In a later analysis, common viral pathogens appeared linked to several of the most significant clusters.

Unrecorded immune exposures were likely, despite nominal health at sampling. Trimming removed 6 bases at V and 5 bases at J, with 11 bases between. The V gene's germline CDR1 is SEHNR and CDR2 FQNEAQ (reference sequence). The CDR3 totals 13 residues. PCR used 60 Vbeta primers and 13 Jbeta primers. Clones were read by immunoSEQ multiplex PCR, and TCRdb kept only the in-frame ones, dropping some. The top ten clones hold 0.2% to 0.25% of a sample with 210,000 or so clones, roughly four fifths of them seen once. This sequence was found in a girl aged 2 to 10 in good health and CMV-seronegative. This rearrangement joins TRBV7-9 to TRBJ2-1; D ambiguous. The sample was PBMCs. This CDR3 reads CASSPELNNEQFF. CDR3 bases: TGTGCCAGCAGTCCGGAGCTTAACAATGAGCAGTTCTTC.